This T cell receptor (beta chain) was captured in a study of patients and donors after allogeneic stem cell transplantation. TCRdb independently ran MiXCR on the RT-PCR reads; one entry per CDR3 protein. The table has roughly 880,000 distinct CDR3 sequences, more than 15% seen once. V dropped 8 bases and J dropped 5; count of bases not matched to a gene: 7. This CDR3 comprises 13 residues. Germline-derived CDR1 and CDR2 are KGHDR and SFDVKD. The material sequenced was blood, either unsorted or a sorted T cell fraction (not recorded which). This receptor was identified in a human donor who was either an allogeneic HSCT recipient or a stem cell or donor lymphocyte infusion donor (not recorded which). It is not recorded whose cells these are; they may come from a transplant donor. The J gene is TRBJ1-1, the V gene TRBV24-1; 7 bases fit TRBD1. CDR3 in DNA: TGTGCCACCAAGCCGCAGGGGGAGACTGAAGCTTTCTTT. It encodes CATKPQGETEAFF.